This T cell receptor (beta chain) was captured in a study of cytomegalovirus exposure and HLA in healthy donors (dated by TCRdb to the late 2010s). About the investigation overall: In an earlier analysis of some 550 of the donors, 276 Gb of sequence data and some 100 million unique TCR beta sequences from 180 million or so T cells were reported. A later genetic analysis took genome-wide SNP genotypes for about three fifths of the 666 donors and used that subset as a discovery cohort. An earlier analysis of several hundred of the donors applied high-throughput TCR beta sequencing to assess whether each TCR beta V gene segment acted as functional or pseudogenic. To study patterns of TCR occurrence, a later analysis re-analyzed previously published TCR beta repertoires from several hundred donors and added high-resolution HLA genotyping. Of the roughly 400 genotyped donors, 65% to 90% fell in the genetic ancestry cluster associated with self-reported Caucasian donors. Donor age, sex, ethnicity and CMV serostatus were collected together with the repertoire data. The study aimed to test whether cataloging public T cell receptors could reveal signatures of past pathogen exposure. In the later analysis, no new phenotypic data were used to find candidate immune exposures; instead, reliance was placed on TCR beta sequences and their occurrence across donors. HLA typing included class I and class II loci at four-digit resolution. The number of donors typed differed by locus, with about 629-630 for A, B, C, DRB1 and DQB1, 522 for DQA1, about 610 for DPA1, and 400 to 490 for DPB1. About 280 gigabases of sequencing data and approximately 85 million unique TCR sequences were included in an early release covering about 700 HLA-typed donors. Every repertoire in the discovery cohort had been generated on one and the same sequencing platform. High-throughput TCR immunosequencing, statistical association of individual TCRs with disease status, and machine learning were combined to predict cytomegalovirus infection status. Roughly 5 DR-DQ haplotypes were handled as single units for association and clustering, since linkage in the cohort was strong. The T cell repertoires of under 750 subjects were profiled by immunosequencing and related to cytomegalovirus serostatus. Among roughly 400 genotyped donors of the cohort, an average of approximately 240,000 unique TCR beta nucleotide sequences was sequenced per donor, of which about 18% were non-productive. A separate validation cohort of roughly 120 different subjects was used in addition to the 666-subject first cohort.

Study-wide conclusions, independent of this receptor: A later analysis associated roughly 17,000 TCR beta sequences with specific HLA alleles at a false discovery rate of 0.05. In a later analysis, HLA-associated TCR beta chains showed more clonal expansion and lower generation probabilities than non-associated chains that were equally common. In both the original and validation cohorts, the classifier was reported to diagnose cytomegalovirus status with high specificity and sensitivity. When HLA alleles, especially DR and DQ, strongly co-occurred, attributing TCR associations to individual alleles was difficult. Linkage disequilibrium might explain the correlated functional status among segregating V segments, but an unknown experimental factor could not be excluded. In an earlier analysis of approximately 590 of the donors, most TCR beta V segments appeared in productive rearrangements about 87% or about 30% of the time, broadly matching IMGT annotations. Most CMV-associated TCR beta chains appeared to be HLA-restricted in a later analysis, and the HLA associations seemed to be driven largely by CMV exposure. In this cohort, only TCR beta chains were sequenced, and detectable features were limited by the absence of alpha or paired-chain data. A group of highly shared sequence variants was considered likely to be a technical artifact of the sequencing pipeline. The study listed over 150 TCR beta chains as associated with cytomegalovirus. In a later analysis, several top co-occurrence clusters were reported to appear linked to parvovirus B19, influenza, CMV and Epstein-Barr virus. In vitro tests confirmed that a few of the cytomegalovirus-associated TCR beta chains recognize cytomegalovirus antigens. HLA typing was unavailable for some donors at each locus, so association tests used only the typed subset. In a later analysis, TCR association rates were found to vary across HLA loci, with the most associated TCRs seen for DRB1 alleles and the fewest for HLA-C alleles. A further reported finding was that TCR beta sequences accurately predicted the HLA-A and HLA-B alleles for most subjects in the first cohort. The presence/absence analyses assumed that sequencing depth was roughly uniform across donors, and that assumption may not be true. In a later genetic analysis, fewer N-insertions in productive TCRs were reported among donors in an Asian-associated ancestry cluster than the approximately 710-donor mean. It was suggested by the authors that the approach could potentially be generalized to other disease states and immunological phenotypes. Most TCR sequences were seen in very few donors, while some public TCRs were found in many individuals. The 87-base-pair reads could not distinguish some IMGT-functional V segments, including TRBV6-2 and TRBV6-3, so those segments were excluded. CMV serostatus was the only immune exposure information available for the cohort. Because counts were too low, about 15 rarely observed V segments, including chromosome 9 orphons, were left out of the earlier analysis of 500 to 650 of the donors. An association between a missense DCLRE1C variant and V-gene and J-gene trimming of TCR beta chains was found in a later genetic analysis and replicated in an independent cohort.

Details on this clone: There is no known antigen for this receptor. No base-level quality is on record; no much larger clone is a single base apart.

V lost 0 bases and J lost 6 bases; the stretch between them is 10 bases long. CDR1 SGDLS and CDR2 YYNGEE are derived from the germline V gene. The CDR3 covers 13 residues, taking in both the cysteine and the phenylalanine. Here the CDR3 DNA is all that survives: 39 bases in frame from base 1. The cohort was made up of 666 healthy bone marrow donors. Cohort members were all nominally healthy when sampled, although unrecorded immune exposures were likely present. The donor was CMV seropositive and was included in the group of 250 to 300 seropositive cohort members. A peripheral blood sample was provided by each donor, and peripheral blood mononuclear cells were used for TCR beta sequencing. The Qiagen DNeasy Blood Extraction Kit was used to extract genomic DNA from the blood cell samples. The library was made by the immunoSEQ multiplex PCR assay. For the multiplex PCR, a mixture combining 60 forward primers for TCR Vbeta segments and 13 reverse primers for TCR Jbeta segments was used. The CDR3 region of rearranged TCR beta genes was amplified from genomic DNA with a multiplex PCR assay. On the Illumina HiSeq System, the amplified TCR beta libraries were sequenced as 87-base-pair reads. On the authors' methods: In a later analysis, tens of millions of unique TCR beta chains were counted across the roughly 700 repertoires, and roughly 11 million of these chains were shared by at least two donors. A nearest-neighbor algorithm error-corrected the raw reads and collapsed the reads into unique sequences, merging closely related sequences to remove PCR and sequencing errors. V, D and J gene segments were assigned by aligning CDR3 sequences to IMGT reference sequences. For a sequence to be retained, a match of at least six nucleotides was required to both a V gene segment and a J gene segment. A rearrangement was called productive if the CDR3 had no stop codons and remained in frame with V and J, and every other rearrangement was called non-productive. Following IMGT convention, CDR3 was defined as the stretch from the second conserved V-encoded cysteine to the conserved J-encoded phenylalanine. In an earlier analysis of more than 550 of the donors, sequences lacking an unambiguous match to a single V gene segment were excluded. In an earlier analysis of several hundred of the donors, V segments were called functional above 56.7% productive rearrangements and were called segregating when the between-donor standard deviation exceeded 5%. To diagnose cytomegalovirus status from the catalog of TCR beta chain sequences, a statistical classification framework was built. In a later analysis, V and J genes were assigned by comparing TCR nucleotide sequences against IMGT/GENE-DB human TR gene sequences. In a later analysis, CDR3 sequences and most-parsimonious VDJ recombination scenarios were assigned using the TCRdist pipeline. In a later analysis, each TCR beta chain was defined by its CDR3 amino acid sequence together with its V-gene family, and reads without a unique V-gene family were excluded. As a way to deal with suspected cross-contamination and a sequencing artifact, a later analysis dropped under 600 nucleotide sequences that were highly shared and had low generation probability. In a later analysis, a clonal expansion index was calculated for each public chain from normalized within-repertoire ranks of inferred template counts. A later analysis computed generation probabilities with a VDJ recombination model fitted to out-of-frame rearrangements, and checked the results against IGoR. In a later analysis, TCR-TCR, TCR-HLA and TCR-CMV co-occurrence was scored with hypergeometric tests, and a repertoire-size bias correction was applied to TCR pairs. To estimate false discovery rates, a later analysis permuted the HLA or CMV assignments 20 times. In a later analysis, co-occurring TCRs were grouped using DBSCAN, and TCRdist sequence similarity was added for clustering within HLA-allele-positive subsets. Repertoires with fewer than 30,000 or more than 120,000 public chains, plus five repertoires with anomalous nucleotide sharing, were excluded from co-occurrence clustering. In TCRdb, the immuneACCESS table is reduced to in-frame sequences with V and J assigned. These tables do not hold every clone; where another copy was compared, an unresolved V gene accounts for under half, and the others remain unexplained. D and trimming come from the DNA, and the V and J calls and clone size come from that table. This sample holds under 200,000 clones; approximately 82% were observed only once. Over 1.5% of the sample is held by the ten biggest clonotypes.

The source of this sequence is a middle-aged man in good health and CMV-seropositive. Material: PBMCs. The chain joins TRBV9 to TRBJ2-7; there is no confident call for the D gene. The CDR3 reads CASSVVPGFEQYF. In nucleotides, the sequence is TGTGCCAGCAGCGTAGTACCCGGGTTCGAGCAGTACTTC. This CDR3, with the reference TRBV9 and TRBJ2-7 proteins standing in past its ends, gives the full variable domain DSGVTQTPKHLITATGQRVTLRCSPRSGDLSVYWYQQSLDQGLQFLIQYYNGEERAKGNILERFSAQQFPDLHSELNLSSLELGDSALYFCASSVVPGFEQYFGPGTRLTVT.